One sample yielded the 2 T cell receptor beta chains listed below, sequenced in a study of control samples from healthy donors and cancer patients. TCRdb's copy holds only in-frame clones and misses some; the assay was immunoSEQ multiplex PCR. The sample shows about 140,000 clones, roughly nine tenths of them seen only once. The specimen sequenced was blood. These receptors came from a woman aged 30 to 39 in good health.

The V gene is TRBV29-1, the J gene TRBJ1-1, with D possibly matching TRBD1 (6 bases). CDR1 and CDR2 (germline): SQVTM, ANQGSEA. The ends were cut back, 4 bases at V and 6 bases at J, with 27 bases in the middle. The length of the CDR3 is 17 residues. The CDR3 nucleotides read TGCAGCGTTGCCCCGCGAGCGATCAACAGGGCGGGGGCTGAAGCTTTCTTT. Protein product: CSVAPRAINRAGAEAFF.

This sequence joins TRBV18 and TRBJ2-7; no firm D call. Trimming pared 5 bases from V and 2 bases from J, leaving 10 bases between. The CDR3 is made up of 13 amino acids. Germline-derived CDR1 and CDR2 are KGHSH and LQKENI. The CDR3: CASSIDAAYEQYF. The CDR3, as DNA: TGTGCCAGCTCAATAGACGCTGCCTACGAGCAGTACTTC. Together with reference TRBV18 and TRBJ2-7, the CDR3 gives the full variable domain: NAGVMQNPRHLVRRRGQEARLRCSPMKGHSHVYWYRQLPEEGLKFMVYLQKENIIDESGMPKERFSAEFPKEGPSILRIQQVVRGDSAAYFCASSIDAAYEQYFGPGTRLTVT.